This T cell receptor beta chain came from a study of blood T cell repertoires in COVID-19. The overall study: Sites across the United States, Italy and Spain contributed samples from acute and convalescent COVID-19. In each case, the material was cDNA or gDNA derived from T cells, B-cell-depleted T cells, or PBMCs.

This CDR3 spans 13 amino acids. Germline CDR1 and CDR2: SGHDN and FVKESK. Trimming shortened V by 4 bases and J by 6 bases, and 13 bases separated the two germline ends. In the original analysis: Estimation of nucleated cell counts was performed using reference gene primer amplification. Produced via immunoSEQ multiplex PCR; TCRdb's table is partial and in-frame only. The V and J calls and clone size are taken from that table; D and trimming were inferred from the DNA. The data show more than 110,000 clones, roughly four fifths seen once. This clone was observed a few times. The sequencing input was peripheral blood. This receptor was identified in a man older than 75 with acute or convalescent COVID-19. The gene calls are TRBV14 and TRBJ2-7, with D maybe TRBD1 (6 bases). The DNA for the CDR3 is TGTGCCAGCAGCCGACAGGCTCCGGGCGAGCAGTACTTC. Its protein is CASSRQAPGEQYF. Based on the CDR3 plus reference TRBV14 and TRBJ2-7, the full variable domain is EAGVTQFPSHSVIEKGQTVTLRCDPISGHDNLYWYRRVMGKEIKFLLHFVKESKQDESGMPNNRFLAERTGGTYSTLKVQPAELEDSGVYFCASSRQAPGEQYFGPGTRLTVT.